Sequencing of this T cell receptor (beta chain) was carried out in a study of long-term antiretroviral therapy in people with HIV. Looking at the study overall: Some samples came about a decade before the 2015 immediate-ART recommendation, and these were the earliest.

Details on this clone: The antigen is unknown.

Ahead of DNA extraction, samples held roughly 0.9-11 million cryopreserved PBMC each. Study outcomes and limitations: Patients on ART gained diversity, which nonetheless stayed below transplant donor controls.

This was the immunoSEQ v3.0 assay at survey level. Sequencing was performed with immunoSEQ multiplex PCR; in TCRdb, only in-frame clones are kept and a portion is missing. The sample consists of some 45,000 clones, roughly 86% of them appearing once. Per germline, CDR1 SGDLS and CDR2 YYNGEE. Trimming removed 3 bases from V and 0 bases from J; junction bases left unmatched: 8. The CDR3 consists of 16 residues. J is TRBJ1-2 and V is TRBV9, with 7 bases aligning to TRBD1. The material sequenced was unsorted PBMCs, taken 0.1 years before starting antiretroviral therapy. The receptor comes from a woman aged 45-65 years with HIV. The CDR3 bases are TGTGCCAGCAGCGATATGCAGGGGGGCCCTAACTATGGCTACACCTTC. Its translation: CASSDMQGGPNYGYTF.